These 27 T cell receptor beta chains were sequenced from one sample in a study of shared clonotypes between healthy human individuals. Repertoires were generated with immunoSEQ multiplex PCR, while TCRdb's copy carries only in-frame clones and drops some. The repertoire holds some 200,000 clones, with about 93% as singletons. Specimen: naive CD4+ T cells sorted from blood. Subset here: CD45RA+ positively selected. These receptors came from a woman between 25 and 40 years old in good health.

The J gene is TRBJ2-7, the V gene TRBV2; D gene unclear. The V and J ends lost 4 bases and 7 bases respectively, with 14 bases between them. The CDR3 has 13 residues. Germline V gives CDR1 SNHLY, CDR2 FYNNEI. The CDR3 loop is CASSGLILREQYF. CDR3 nucleotides: TGTGCCAGCAGTGGACTGATCCTACGTGAGCAGTACTTC. Using reference TRBV2 and TRBJ2-7 for the parts outside the CDR3, the full variable domain is EPEVTQTPSHQVTQMGQEVILRCVPISNHLYFYWYRQILGQKVEFLVSFYNNEISEKSEIFDDQFSVERPDGSNFTLKIRSTKLEDSAMYFCASSGLILREQYFGPGTRLTVT.

The chain employs TRBV28 and TRBJ1-5; 7 bases are a match to TRBD1. The CDR3 contains 12 residues. Germline CDR1 is MDHEN and CDR2 is SYDVKM. The trim removed 3 bases at V and 14 bases at J, leaving 7 bases unmatched. The CDR3 DNA follows: TGTGCCAGCAGTTTGAGGACAGGCTCTAAGCATTTT. Its protein is CASSLRTGSKHF.

This clone was counted a few times. The chain carries TRBV18 and TRBJ2-7; 10 nucleotides line up with TRBD2. Germline V CDR1 and CDR2: KGHSH, LQKENI. V lost 4 bases to trimming and J lost 0 bases; unmatched junction nucleotides: 6. This CDR3 is built from 16 residues. CDR3: CASSRAGTSASYEQYF. In nucleotides, the CDR3 is TGTGCCAGCTCACGAGCCGGGACTAGCGCCTCCTACGAGCAGTACTTC.

This clone was counted a few times. This chain links TRBV27 with TRBJ2-7; D remains ambiguous. Germline loops: CDR1 MNHEY, CDR2 SMNVEV (reference sequence). The V end was cut by 6 bases, the J end by 5 bases, with 8 bases between. The length of the CDR3 is 11 residues. The CDR3: CASSTRNEQYF. CDR3 DNA sequence: TGTGCCAGCAGCACTCGGAACGAGCAGTACTTC.

V and J are TRBV28 and TRBJ2-5; perhaps TRBD2 as D (6 bases). The J call may not be correct, given that the DNA end is closer to TRBJ2-7. The CDR3 length is 16 residues. The germline CDR1 and CDR2 sequences are MDHEN and SYDVKM. This CDR3 reads CASRGDFSLDSYEQYF. The CDR3 coding sequence is TGTGCCAGCAGGGGGGACTTCTCTTTGGACTCCTACGAGCAGTACTTC.

This rearrangement joins TRBV7-3 to TRBJ2-1, with TRBD2 identical over 10 bases. V was pared by 4 bases and J by 3 bases, with 15 bases of the junction left unmatched. The CDR3 has 19 residues. Germline V gene lookup returns CDR1 SGHTA and CDR2 FQGTGA. CDR3 amino acids: CASSSFGGASGSVYNEQFF. The DNA for the CDR3 is TGTGCCAGCAGCTCTTTCGGGGGCGCTAGCGGGAGTGTCTACAATGAGCAGTTCTTC.

J is TRBJ1-5 and V is TRBV28; 9 bases are shared with TRBD1. From germline, CDR1 is MDHEN and CDR2 SYDVKM. The CDR3 runs 14 residues. The chain's CDR3 is CTAGTGNTPQPQHF. CDR3 DNA: TGTACCGCCGGGACAGGGAACACTCCGCAGCCCCAGCATTTT.

V gene TRBV7-5 combines with J gene TRBJ2-7; TRBD1 was called by the table and not checked on the DNA. TRBV7-5 is recorded as a pseudogene. The CDR3 sequence is 15 residues long. CDR3: CVRSLVRDRVTEQYF. CDR3 in DNA: TGTGTCAGAAGCTTAGTCCGGGACAGGGTGACCGAGCAGTACTTC.

This clone was seen just once. The rearrangement uses TRBV2 and TRBJ2-5, with TRBD2 identical over 8 bases. The better agreement between TRBJ2-7 and the DNA end casts doubt on the J call. Germline V gene lookup returns CDR1 SNHLY and CDR2 FYNNEI. This CDR3 comprises 13 residues. In DNA, the CDR3 is TGTGCCAGCACCCGGGGGGGGTCCTACGAGCAGTACTTC. It codes for CASTRGGSYEQYF.

V is TRBV28 and J is TRBJ1-6, with a weak D call TRBD1 (6 bases). The CDR3 is made up of 16 amino acids. Germline loops: CDR1 MDHEN, CDR2 SYDVKM. V was pared by 6 bases and J by 0 bases, with 12 bases between. The CDR3 region is CASSITGISYNSPLHF. The DNA of the CDR3 is TGTGCCAGCAGCATAACAGGGATCTCCTATAATTCACCCCTCCACTTT.

The rearrangement uses TRBV28 and TRBJ2-7; TRBD1 is a possible D gene (6 bases). Per the germline V gene, CDR1 is MDHEN and CDR2 is SYDVKM. CDR3 size: 14 residues. V was clipped by 8 bases and J by 5 bases, with 19 bases between them. The CDR3 DNA is TGTGCCAGCCATCATGGGGGCTTGGGGAACGAGCAGTACTTC. Its protein is CASHHGGLGNEQYF.

The rearrangement uses TRBV19 and TRBJ1-1; D may be TRBD1 (6 bases). Germline assignment: CDR1 LNHDA and CDR2 SQIVND (reference sequence). V was pared by 4 bases and J by 5 bases, with 20 bases between. The CDR3 length is 16 residues. CDR3 protein: CASSKTPRGRETEAFF. The CDR3 coding sequence is TGTGCCAGTAGTAAAACGCCGCGGGGGCGCGAAACTGAAGCTTTCTTT.

V and J are TRBV12-1 and TRBJ2-6. TRBV12-1 is recorded as a pseudogene. The CDR3 consists of 18 residues. In DNA form, the CDR3 reads TGTGCCAGCAGCTCTGACTATATAGGACAAAGTCGGGCCAACGTCCTGACTTTC. Translating gives CASSSDYIGQSRANVLTF.

The chain couples TRBV1 to TRBJ2-7; the table's D call, TRBD1, has no DNA check behind it. TRBV1 is deemed a pseudogene. The CDR3 totals 15 residues. The CDR3 spells CTSSQDAGRSYEQYF. The CDR3 DNA reads TGCACCAGCAGCCAAGATGCTGGCCGCTCCTACGAGCAGTACTTC.

The CDR3 spells CASSQSGQGANQPQHF. Here the CDR3 DNA reads TGTGCCAGCAGCCAAAGTGGACAGGGGGCTAACCAGCCCCAGCATTTT. The V and J genes are TRBV28 and TRBJ1-5; 11 bases align to TRBD1. Germline V gives CDR1 MDHEN, CDR2 SYDVKM. This CDR3 is 16 amino acids long. The ends lost 6 bases at V and 7 bases at J; junction bases unmatched: 11. Full variable domain (outside the CDR3, taken from reference TRBV28 and TRBJ1-5): DVKVTQSSRYLVKRTGEKVFLECVQDMDHENMFWYRQDPGLGLRLIYFSYDVKMKEKGDIPEGYSVSREKKERFSLILESASTNQTSMYLCASSQSGQGANQPQHFGDGTRLSIL.

The chain recombines TRBV28 with TRBJ2-7; D is ambiguous. V gave up 2 bases and J gave up 6 bases, with 20 bases separating them. The CDR3 extends over 16 amino acids. Germline CDR1 is MDHEN and CDR2 is SYDVKM. DNA of the CDR3: TGTGCCAGCAGTTTAATAGTGTCGGGTTCCCGTCTCGAGCAGTACTTC. Translating gives CASSLIVSGSRLEQYF.

The chain recombines TRBV29-1 with TRBJ2-5, with unresolved D. Germline V CDR1 and CDR2: SQVTM, ANQGSEA. The CDR3 totals 12 residues. The V end lost 7 bases, the J end lost 4 bases, and 13 bases lay between the germline ends. The CDR3 loop is CSATTSRETQYF. The CDR3 region has the DNA TGCAGCGCCACCACGTCTCGAGAGACCCAGTACTTC. The complete variable domain, with remaining parts taken from reference TRBV29-1 and TRBJ2-5, reads SAVISQKPSRDICQRGTSLTIQCQVDSQVTMMFWYRQQPGQSLTLIATANQGSEATYESGFVIDKFPISRPNLTFSTLTVSNMSPEDSSIYLCSATTSRETQYFGPGTRLLVL.

The chain uses TRBV7-3 and TRBJ2-7; D call uncertain. CDR3 length: 14 amino acids. The germline CDR1 and CDR2 sequences are SGHTA and FQGTGA. The V end was cut by 6 bases, the J end by 0 bases, with 12 bases between. The CDR3 nucleotides read TGTGCCAGCAGAGGGCCAGACACCTCCTACGAGCAGTACTTC. This codes for CASRGPDTSYEQYF.

The chain couples TRBV7-9 to TRBJ1-6; no clear D gene. The CDR3 spans 14 residues. V lost 6 bases to trimming and J lost 11 bases, with 17 bases between them. The germline CDR1 and CDR2 sequences are SEHNR and FQNEAQ (reference sequence). The CDR3 spells CASSPDWAGTPLHF. CDR3 sequence (DNA): TGTGCCAGCAGTCCCGACTGGGCCGGGACACCCCTCCACTTT.

The genes are TRBV5-4 and TRBJ2-2, with 10 bases that match TRBD2. V gave up 4 bases and J gave up 4 bases; unmatched junction bases: 4. The length of the CDR3 is 15 residues. Germline V gene lookup returns CDR1 SGHNT and CDR2 YYREEE (reference sequence). CDR3 region: CASSLAGASTGELFF. The CDR3 DNA sequence: TGTGCCAGCAGCCTAGCGGGAGCGAGCACCGGGGAGCTGTTTTTT. The full variable domain, completed using reference TRBV5-4 and TRBJ2-2, is ETGVTQSPTHLIKTRGQQVTLRCSSQSGHNTVSWYQQALGQGPQFIFQYYREEENGRGNFPPRFSGLQFPNYSSELNVNALELDDSALYLCASSLAGASTGELFFGEGSRLTVL.

The rearrangement uses TRBV18 and TRBJ1-1, with TRBD1 matching 7 bases. V trimming: 1 base; J trimming: 1 base; junction bases outside the gene matches: 0. This CDR3 is 14 amino acids long. Germline CDR1 KGHSH, CDR2 LQKENI. The CDR3 loop reads CASSPRDRNTEAFF. DNA of the CDR3: TGTGCCAGCTCACCACGGGACAGGAACACTGAAGCTTTCTTT.

The V call is TRBV28, the J call TRBJ2-5, with 9 bases fitting TRBD1. The J call is doubtful: the DNA matches TRBJ2-7 better. The CDR3 loop spans 13 amino acids. Looked up from germline, CDR1 is MDHEN and CDR2 is SYDVKM. CDR3 nucleotides: TGTGCCAGCAGCCCGGGACAGGGTGGCGAGCAGTACTTC. Translated, it gives CASSPGQGGEQYF.

The gene calls are TRBV18 and TRBJ2-2; 8 bases align to TRBD1. After removal of 3 bases from V and 0 bases from J, the junction contained 3 bases not matched to a gene. The CDR3 consists of 16 residues. Germline-derived CDR1 and CDR2 are KGHSH and LQKENI. The chain's CDR3 is CASSPRQGSNTGELFF. CDR3 sequence (DNA): TGTGCCAGCTCACCCCGACAGGGGTCGAACACCGGGGAGCTGTTTTTT.

V is TRBV5-1 and J is TRBJ2-7; TRBD1 matches 11 bases. Trimming at V came to 2 bases and at J to 0 bases, leaving 1 base not matched to a gene. This CDR3 has 15 amino acids. Germline assignment: CDR1 SGHRS and CDR2 YFSETQ. CDR3 sequence reads: CASSLGTGGSYEQYF. The CDR3 nucleotides read TGCGCCAGCAGCTTAGGGACAGGGGGCTCCTACGAGCAGTACTTC. The full variable domain, in which reference TRBV5-1 and TRBJ2-7 provide the parts outside the CDR3, is KAGVTQTPRYLIKTRGQQVTLSCSPISGHRSVSWYQQTPGQGLQFLFEYFSETQRNKGNFPGRFSGRQFSNSRSEMNVSTLELGDSALYLCASSLGTGGSYEQYFGPGTRLTVT.

The V gene is TRBV28, the J gene TRBJ2-7; 12 bases are a match to TRBD2. The CDR3 spans 16 residues. CDR1 MDHEN and CDR2 SYDVKM come from the germline V gene. The J segment lost 1 base and the V segment lost 4 bases, leaving 5 bases of the junction unmatched. This CDR3 reads CASSSTGLAGSYEQYF. DNA of the CDR3: TGTGCCAGCAGTTCTACCGGACTAGCGGGGTCCTACGAGCAGTACTTC.

This chain uses TRBV29-1 with TRBJ2-7, with D uncertain. The V end was cut by 0 bases, the J end by 10 bases, with 13 bases between. This CDR3 is 12 amino acids long. The germline V gene encodes CDR1 SQVTM and CDR2 ANQGSEA. Here the CDR3 reads CSVEDGSRRQYF. The DNA for the CDR3 is TGCAGCGTTGAAGATGGATCGAGGAGACAGTACTTC.

This chain joins TRBV19 and TRBJ2-7, with 7 positions matching TRBD2. Losses at the gene ends were 5 bases for V and 0 bases for J; bases not matched to a gene: 7. Germline lookup yields CDR1 LNHDA and CDR2 SQIVND (reference sequence). The CDR3 is 15 residues long. The CDR3 DNA reads TGTGCCAGTAGTCCGGCCGGGGGGTTCTCCTACGAGCAGTACTTC. Protein sequence: CASSPAGGFSYEQYF.